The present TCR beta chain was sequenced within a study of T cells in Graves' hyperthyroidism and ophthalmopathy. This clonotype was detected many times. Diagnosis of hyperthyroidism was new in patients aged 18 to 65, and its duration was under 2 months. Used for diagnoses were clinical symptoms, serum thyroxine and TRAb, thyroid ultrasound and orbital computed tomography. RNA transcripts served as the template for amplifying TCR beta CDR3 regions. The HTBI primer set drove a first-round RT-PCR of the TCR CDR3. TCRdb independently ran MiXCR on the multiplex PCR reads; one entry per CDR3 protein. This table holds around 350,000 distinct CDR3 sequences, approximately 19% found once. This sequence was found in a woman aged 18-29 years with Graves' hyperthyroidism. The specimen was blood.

CDR3 in amino acids: CASSGDFTGGGQPQHF. As DNA, the CDR3 is TGTGCCAGCAGTGGGGACTTCACAGGGGGCGGTCAGCCCCAGCATTTT. The chain combines TRBV6-1 with TRBJ1-5; 9 bases line up with TRBD1. Germline loops: CDR1 MNHNS, CDR2 SASEGT. The CDR3 contains 16 residues. Trimming took 4 bases from V and 6 from J; bases not matched to a gene: 10.